The rows below give T cell receptor beta chains drawn from one sample of a study of cytomegalovirus exposure and HLA in healthy donors. Assay: immunoSEQ multiplex PCR; the TCRdb copy retains only in-frame clones and omits some. Of around 110,000 clones in the sample, around 60% were seen once. Sequencing was performed on PBMCs. All receptors derive from a woman aged 40 to 50 in good health and CMV-seropositive. CDR3s include the opening cysteine and the closing phenylalanine or tryptophan.

cdr3_aa	v_call	j_call
CASSLDAGQTNEKLFF	TRBV5-1	TRBJ1-4
CASSPRTGELFF	TRBV7-3	TRBJ2-2
CASSTRGDPGQNYGYTF	TRBV27	TRBJ1-2
CASSLGGGPYEQYF	TRBV11-2	TRBJ2-7
CASRAGGQPQHF	TRBV27	TRBJ1-5
CATSGTDFGPNYGYTF	TRBV28	TRBJ1-2
CASSPGGLAGVNEQFF	TRBV7-2	TRBJ2-1
CASRDRVGDQPQHF	TRBV27	TRBJ1-5
CASSSSGRFTEQYF	TRBV27	TRBJ2-7
CASRSSGRYTDTQYF	TRBV28	TRBJ2-3
CASSQDRVRGEAYEQYF	TRBV4-3	TRBJ2-7
CASSLSGGGAAEAFF	TRBV5-8	TRBJ1-1
CASSDRVNQPQHF	TRBV25-1	TRBJ1-5
CAISEGLSTDTQYF	TRBV10-3	TRBJ2-3
CASSRGGGDNEKLFF	TRBV27	TRBJ1-4
CASSQETGGLEAFF	TRBV4-3	TRBJ1-1
CASSLHRGGEKLFF	TRBV7-6	TRBJ1-4
CSVEDPGQLAGEKQYF	TRBV29-1	TRBJ2-7
CASRTANSGPYGYTF	TRBV19	TRBJ1-2
CASSSDRGTYEQYF	TRBV2	NA
CASSPPTRVSENTGELFF	TRBV4-1	TRBJ2-2
CASSRDLISQAFF	TRBV14	TRBJ2-1
CASSEWGAMYEQYF	TRBV2	TRBJ2-7
CASSINWSSGTGSYEQYF	TRBV19	TRBJ2-7
CAWSMGQGILFF	TRBV30	TRBJ2-1
CASSPNTGYEQYF	TRBV4-1	TRBJ2-7
CASSERGGSNQPQHF	TRBV6-1	TRBJ1-5
CASSQDQIGTGGKKGEQYF	TRBV4-1	TRBJ2-7